The source of this TCR beta chain is a study of naive and memory T cell subsets (dated by TCRdb to about 2017). Some background on the complete study: The study applied an open-source, UMI-based TCR alpha and beta sequencing pipeline to sorted naive and memory peripheral blood T cell subsets. The functional CMV T cell responses agreed completely with IgG serology results. RNA was DNase-treated and reverse transcribed with TCR constant-region primers, mostly using SuperScript III. On the study overall, not on this receptor specifically: After error correction, over 95% of naive TCR sequences appeared only once, giving much steeper abundance distributions than memory subsets. The repertoire findings for the naive and memory subsets could not be validated against a ground truth because none was available. RNA-based TCR counts may be influenced by expression changes linked to T cell activation and differentiation. TCR abundance followed a power law whose exponent differed between naive and memory subsets but was consistent across the three individuals. Single alpha or beta chain sequences, rather than paired alpha/beta receptors, were used to define clonotypes. In both CD4 and CD8 cells, the Gini index increased while Shannon and inverse Simpson diversity decreased from naive through CM, EM and EMRA.

Taken from cysteine to phenylalanine, the CDR3 has 15 residues. The kept DNA is CDR3 alone, 45 bases in frame from the first base. V drops 0 bases and J drops 6 bases, leaving 15 bases in between. According to the germline V gene, CDR1 reads SGHDN and CDR2 reads FVKESK. To note about this clonotype: Its antigen is unknown. Per-nucleotide qualities are absent, and no much larger clonotype sits a single base away.

TCR alpha and beta chain libraries were amplified separately from the second PCR step onward. CMV status of each donor was established by measuring IFNgamma production from CD4+ T cells after fresh PBMCs were stimulated overnight with CMV viral lysate. Using Miltenyi beads, CD4 T cells were first positively selected, and CD8 T cells were then positively selected from the CD4-negative fraction. After staining for CD3, CD4, CD8, CD45RA, CD27 and a live/dead dye, cells were sorted on a BD Aria II into four subsets based on CD45RA and CD27. Effector memory cells were sorted as CD45RA-CD27-, and EMRA cells as CD45RA+CD27-. A few healthy volunteers provided blood, and each donor's sample was split into CD4 and CD8 T cells and then further divided into four differentiation subsets. Roughly 120 ml of peripheral blood was collected from each donor, and PBMC were isolated from the blood using Ficoll-Paque PLUS density-gradient centrifugation. After sorting, cells were lysed in RLT buffer, RNA was extracted using a Qiagen RNeasy kit, and the extracted RNA was stored at -80 degrees C.

Library preparation used UMI-ligation and nested PCR. To cover both TRBC1 and TRBC2, the beta constant-region primer consisted of an equimolar mix of two oligonucleotides. T4 RNA ligase 1 ligated a single-stranded oligonucleotide carrying the SP2 primer and a 12-nucleotide UMI to the cDNA 3' end. The ligated cDNA went through four rounds of PCR with nested alpha and beta constant-region primers together with the SP2 primer. The ligation reaction was kept at 16 degrees C for about 18-25 hours. To avoid over-amplification, PCR2 was usually performed as a SYBR Green qPCR and halted once a predetermined threshold was reached. Apart from the first purification, every purification step used Agencourt AMPure XP magnetic beads. Libraries were quantified by Qubit and checked on a TapeStation, with a main peak expected near 650 bp. Sequencing of the pooled libraries was done on an Illumina MiSeq using v2 2x251 paired-end kits, which typically yielded roughly 0.9-2.1 million reads per sample. Libraries were pooled at around 4 nM per sample, and 5-7% PhiX was added to improve cluster recognition. In the authors' own workflow: Using tag matching that tolerated one base-pair mismatch, Decombinator assigned V and J genes to FASTQ reads that had been processed by Demultiplexor. Collapsinator used UMIs to correct both sequencing errors and frequency errors arising from PCR heterogeneity. TCRs were translated and CDR3s were extracted from the conserved cysteine to the FGXG phenylalanine by CDR3Translator, with non-productive sequences being flagged. Gini, Shannon entropy and inverse Simpson indices were calculated on repertoires subsampled to equal numbers of UMI-defined TCRs. Clonotype abundance distributions were fitted to a power law by maximum likelihood within the linear range. Similar UMI counts, unique TCR numbers and clonal distributions were obtained with the pipeline and with MIGEC on one naive CD8 sample. Repertoires were searched for around 8,000 CMV-associated CDR3 sequences compiled from VDJdb and a published dataset. TCRdb ran its own pipeline on the public reads, namely fastp trimming at Q25 and MiXCR clone calling, and kept in-frame beta chains. Entries that share a CDR3 protein sequence are merged under the most common genes and DNA. The V and J calls shown here were made by TCRdb, not taken from the authors' results. Across this sample there are 37,000 or so distinct CDR3 sequences, with more than 10% seen only once. 20% to 25% of the sample is in the top ten clones.

The rearrangement combines TRBV14 with TRBJ2-7; a weak D assignment points to TRBD2 (5 bases agree). This clonotype originated in a human donor in good health. Input material: effector memory CD4+ T cells from blood. The sample's cell subset or site label, decoded: effector memory, CD45RA- CD27-. This receptor has the CDR3 CASSQDTREPFEQYF. The sequenced DNA: TGTGCCAGCAGCCAAGATACTAGGGAGCCTTTCGAGCAGTACTTC.